This entry describes one T cell receptor (beta chain). Germline CDR1 is SGHTA and CDR2 is FQGNSA. V was pared by 4 bases and J by 0 bases, with 9 bases of the junction left unmatched. CDR3 length: 17 residues. Measured with immunoSEQ multiplex PCR; TCRdb has only the in-frame clones, and not every one. The sample contains 78,000 or so clones, roughly 84% of which appear only once. This sample was taken from a study of OX40 agonist ivuxolimab in advanced cancers. The sample here was CD4+ or CD8+ T cells sorted from blood, taken in a trial of the OX40 agonist ivuxolimab. The chain links TRBV7-2 to TRBJ2-3, with 8 bases that match TRBD2. The receptor was isolated from an adult with an advanced solid tumor such as melanoma, head and neck, liver or kidney cancer. The CDR3 DNA reads as TGTGCCAGCAGCTCAACAACTAGCGGACCTAGCACAGATACGCAGTATTTT. Protein sequence: CASSSTTSGPSTDTQYF.